This T cell receptor (beta chain) stems from a study of shared clonotypes between healthy human individuals. About the research overall: Donor ages ranged 18 to 49 years: two women, a few men.

Comments on this clone: Its antigen is not identified.

Points from the study as a whole: Non-shared clonotypes were found to have lower generation probabilities than the clonotypes that were shared by all four of the sorted-subset donors.

The method was immunoSEQ multiplex PCR; TCRdb's version includes in-frame clones alone and lacks a portion of them. The repertoire has about 700,000 clones, 90% to 95% of them found once; the top ten carry roughly 24%. Naive CD8 populations comprised CD45RO-negative cells positively selected for CCR7, excluding terminally differentiated effector memory CD45RA+ cells. Study donors comprised healthy, HIV-negative adults devoid of recent acute infection or vaccination. Trimming stripped 2 bases from V and 5 bases from J, with 10 bases between. The CDR3 length is 13 residues. CDR1 is SGHRS, CDR2 YFSETQ, per germline.

The receptor's source is a man in his thirties or forties in good health. What was sequenced was naive CD8+ T cells sorted from blood. The J gene is TRBJ1-1, the V gene TRBV5-1; a possible D gene is TRBD1 (5 bases). CDR3 amino acids: CASSFRGVTEAFF. Here the CDR3 DNA reads TGCGCCAGCAGCTTCCGAGGGGTTACTGAAGCTTTCTTT.